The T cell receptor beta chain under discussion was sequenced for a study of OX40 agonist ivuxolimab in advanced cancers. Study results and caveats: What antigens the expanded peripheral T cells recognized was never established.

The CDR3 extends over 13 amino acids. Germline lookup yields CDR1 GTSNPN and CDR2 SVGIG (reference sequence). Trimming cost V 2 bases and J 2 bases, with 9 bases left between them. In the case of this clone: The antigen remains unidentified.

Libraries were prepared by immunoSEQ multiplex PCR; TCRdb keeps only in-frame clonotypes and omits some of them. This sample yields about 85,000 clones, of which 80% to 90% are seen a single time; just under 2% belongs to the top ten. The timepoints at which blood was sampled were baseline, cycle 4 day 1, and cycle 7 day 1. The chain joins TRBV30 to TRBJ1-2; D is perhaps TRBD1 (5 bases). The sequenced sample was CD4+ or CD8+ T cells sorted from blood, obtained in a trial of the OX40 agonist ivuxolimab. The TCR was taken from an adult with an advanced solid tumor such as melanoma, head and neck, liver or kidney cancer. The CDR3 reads CAWSRDGNYGYTF. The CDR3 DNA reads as TGTGCCTGGAGTAGGGACGGAAACTATGGCTACACCTTC.